This T cell receptor (beta chain) was sequenced for a study of blood T cells in healthy people across ages. General observations from the study: Measured against age, TCR beta diversity per million T cells decreased in a roughly linear manner.

With a J-beta primer mix and a sample-barcoded 5' primer, a second PCR ran about 7 to 12 cycles. The template-switch adaptor, which had 12 random nucleotides, put a tag on each cDNA molecule. From each sample, at least 2.5 million paired-end reads containing CDR3 were obtained. From the 5' RACE reads, TCRdb called clonotypes with MiXCR, one entry per CDR3 protein. The data contain around 1,700,000 distinct CDR3 sequences, under 30% of them singletons. Points on this clonotype: What it binds is not known.

Material: blood. The sequence was collected from a woman between 25 and 40 years old in good health.

Here the CDR3 DNA reads TGCGCCAGCAGCCCGGGTGACGGGGGGTACACTGAAGCTTTCTTT. Protein: CASSPGDGGYTEAFF. The V call is TRBV5-1, the J call TRBJ1-1; possibly TRBD1 for D (5 bases). This CDR3 spans 15 amino acids. Trimming took off 4 bases at V and 3 bases at J, with 16 bases between the two ends. Germline values: CDR1 SGHRS, CDR2 YFSETQ.